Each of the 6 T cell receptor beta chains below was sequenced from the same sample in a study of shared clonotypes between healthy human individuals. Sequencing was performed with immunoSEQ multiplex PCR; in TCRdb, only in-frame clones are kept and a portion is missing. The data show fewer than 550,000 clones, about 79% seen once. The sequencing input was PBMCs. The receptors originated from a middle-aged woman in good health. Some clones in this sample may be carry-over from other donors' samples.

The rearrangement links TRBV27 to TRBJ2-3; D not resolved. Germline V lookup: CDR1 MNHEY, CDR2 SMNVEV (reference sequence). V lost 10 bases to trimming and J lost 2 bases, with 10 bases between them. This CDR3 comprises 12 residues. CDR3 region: CATPAITDTQYF. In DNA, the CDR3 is TGTGCCACCCCTGCTATCACAGATACGCAGTATTTT.

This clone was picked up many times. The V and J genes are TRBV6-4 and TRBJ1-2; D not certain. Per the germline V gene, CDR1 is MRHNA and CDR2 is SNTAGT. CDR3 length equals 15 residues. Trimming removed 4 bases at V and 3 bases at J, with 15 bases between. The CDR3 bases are TGTGCCAGCAGTGTCTCGGCCGGGCAGGACTATGGCTACACCTTC. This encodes CASSVSAGQDYGYTF.

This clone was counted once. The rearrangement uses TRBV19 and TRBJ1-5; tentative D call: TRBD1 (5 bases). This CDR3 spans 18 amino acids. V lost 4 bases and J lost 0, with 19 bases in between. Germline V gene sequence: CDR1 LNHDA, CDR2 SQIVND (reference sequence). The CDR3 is CASSSPGQVIDSNQPQHF. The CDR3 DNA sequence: TGTGCCAGTAGTAGTCCGGGGCAAGTCATCGATAGCAATCAGCCCCAGCATTTT.

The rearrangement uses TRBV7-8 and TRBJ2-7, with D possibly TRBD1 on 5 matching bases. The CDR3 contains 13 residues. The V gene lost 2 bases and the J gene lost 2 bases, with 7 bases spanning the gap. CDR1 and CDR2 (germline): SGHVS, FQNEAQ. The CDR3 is CASSLPGPYEQYF. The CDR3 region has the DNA TGTGCCAGCAGCTTACCAGGGCCCTACGAGCAGTACTTC. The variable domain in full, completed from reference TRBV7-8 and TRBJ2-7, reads GAGVSQSPRYKVAKRGQDVALRCDPISGHVSLFWYQQALGQGPEFLTYFQNEAQLDKSGLPSDRFFAERPEGSVSTLKIQRTQQEDSAVYLCASSLPGPYEQYFGPGTRLTVT.

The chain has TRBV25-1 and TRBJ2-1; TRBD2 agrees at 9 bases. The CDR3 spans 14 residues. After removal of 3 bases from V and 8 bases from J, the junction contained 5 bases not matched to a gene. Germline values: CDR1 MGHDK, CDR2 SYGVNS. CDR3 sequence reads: CASSEISGSYEQFF. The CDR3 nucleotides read TGTGCCAGCAGTGAGATTAGCGGGAGTTATGAGCAGTTCTTC.

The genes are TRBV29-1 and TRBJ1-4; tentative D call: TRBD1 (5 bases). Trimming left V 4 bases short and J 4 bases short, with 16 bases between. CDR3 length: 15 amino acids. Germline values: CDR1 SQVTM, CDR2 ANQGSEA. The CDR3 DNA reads TGCAGCGTTGTTTTTTGGGGGGGAGTTAATGAAAAACTGTTTTTT. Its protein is CSVVFWGGVNEKLFF.